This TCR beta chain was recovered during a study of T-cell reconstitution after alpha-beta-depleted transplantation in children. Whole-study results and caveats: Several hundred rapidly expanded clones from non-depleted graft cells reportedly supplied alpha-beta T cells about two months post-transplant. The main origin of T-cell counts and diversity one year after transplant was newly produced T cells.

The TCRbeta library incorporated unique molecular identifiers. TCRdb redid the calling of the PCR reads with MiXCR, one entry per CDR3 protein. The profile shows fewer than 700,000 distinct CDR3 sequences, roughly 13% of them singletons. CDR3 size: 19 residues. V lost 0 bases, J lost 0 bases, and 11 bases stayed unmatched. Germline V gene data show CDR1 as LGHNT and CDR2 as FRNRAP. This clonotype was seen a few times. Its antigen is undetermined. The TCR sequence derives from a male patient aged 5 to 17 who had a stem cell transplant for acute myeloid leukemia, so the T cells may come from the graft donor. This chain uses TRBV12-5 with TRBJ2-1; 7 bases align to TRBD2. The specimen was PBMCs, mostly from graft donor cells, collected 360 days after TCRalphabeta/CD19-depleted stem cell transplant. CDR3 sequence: CASGLVPTSSLSSYNEQFF. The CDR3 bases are TGTGCTAGTGGTTTGGTACCGACTAGCTCGCTAAGCTCCTACAATGAGCAGTTCTTC.